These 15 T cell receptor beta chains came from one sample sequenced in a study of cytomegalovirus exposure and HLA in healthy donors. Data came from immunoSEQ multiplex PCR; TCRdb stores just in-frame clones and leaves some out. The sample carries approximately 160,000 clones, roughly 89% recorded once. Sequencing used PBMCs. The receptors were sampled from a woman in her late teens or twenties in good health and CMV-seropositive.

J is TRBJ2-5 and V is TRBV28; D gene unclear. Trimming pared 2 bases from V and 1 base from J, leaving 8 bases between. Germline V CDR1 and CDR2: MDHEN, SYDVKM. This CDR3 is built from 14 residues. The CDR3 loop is CASSLVDFQETQYF. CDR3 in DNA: TGTGCCAGCAGTTTAGTTGACTTCCAAGAGACCCAGTACTTC.

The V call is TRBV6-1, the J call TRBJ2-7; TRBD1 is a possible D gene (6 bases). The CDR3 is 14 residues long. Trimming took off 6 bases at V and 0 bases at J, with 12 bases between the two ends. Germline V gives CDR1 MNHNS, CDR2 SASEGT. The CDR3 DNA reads TGTGCCAGCAGGGGGGACACATTCTCCTACGAGCAGTACTTC. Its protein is CASRGDTFSYEQYF.

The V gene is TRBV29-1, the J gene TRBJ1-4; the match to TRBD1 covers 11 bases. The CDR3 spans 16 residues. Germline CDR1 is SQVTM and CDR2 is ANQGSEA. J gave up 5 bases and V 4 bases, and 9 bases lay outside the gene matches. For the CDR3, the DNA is TGCAGCGTTGGGTCCGGGACAGGGGGGCGCAATGAAAAACTGTTTTTT. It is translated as CSVGSGTGGRNEKLFF.

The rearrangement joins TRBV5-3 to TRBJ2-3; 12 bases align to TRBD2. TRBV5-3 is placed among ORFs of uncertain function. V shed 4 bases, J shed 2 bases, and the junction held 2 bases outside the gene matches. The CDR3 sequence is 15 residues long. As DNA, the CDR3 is TGTGCCAGAAGCCGACTAGCGGGGGACACAGATACGCAGTATTTT. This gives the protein CARSRLAGDTDTQYF.

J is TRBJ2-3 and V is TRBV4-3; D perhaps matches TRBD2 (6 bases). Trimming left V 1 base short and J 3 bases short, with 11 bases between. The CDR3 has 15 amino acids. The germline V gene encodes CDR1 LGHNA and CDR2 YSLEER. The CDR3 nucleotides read TGCGCCAGCAGCCAAGTATCGGGGGAAACAGATACGCAGTATTTT. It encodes CASSQVSGETDTQYF.

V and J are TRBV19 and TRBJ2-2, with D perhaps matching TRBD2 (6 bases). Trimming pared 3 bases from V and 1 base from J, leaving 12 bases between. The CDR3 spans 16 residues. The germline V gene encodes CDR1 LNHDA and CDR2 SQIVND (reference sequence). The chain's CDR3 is CASSIWGTENTGELFF. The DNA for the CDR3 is TGTGCCAGTAGTATTTGGGGGACTGAGAACACCGGGGAGCTGTTTTTT.

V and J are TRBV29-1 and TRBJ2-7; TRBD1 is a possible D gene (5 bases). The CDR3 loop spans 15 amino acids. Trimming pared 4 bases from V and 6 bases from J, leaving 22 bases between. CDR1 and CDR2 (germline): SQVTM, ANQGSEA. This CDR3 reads CSVGDSRLVVGEQYF. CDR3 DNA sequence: TGCAGCGTTGGTGACAGCCGTTTGGTAGTGGGCGAGCAGTACTTC.

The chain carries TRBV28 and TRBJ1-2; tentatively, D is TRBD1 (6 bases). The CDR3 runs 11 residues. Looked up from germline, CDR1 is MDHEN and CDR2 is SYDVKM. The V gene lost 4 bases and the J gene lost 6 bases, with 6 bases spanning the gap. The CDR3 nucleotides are TGTGCCAGCAGTTACAGGGATGGCTACACCTTC. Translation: CASSYRDGYTF.

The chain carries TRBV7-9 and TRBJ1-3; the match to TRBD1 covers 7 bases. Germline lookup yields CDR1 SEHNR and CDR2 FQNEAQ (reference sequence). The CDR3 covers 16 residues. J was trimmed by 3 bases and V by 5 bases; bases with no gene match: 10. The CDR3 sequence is CASSPRPGGYGNTIYF. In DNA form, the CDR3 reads TGTGCCAGCAGCCCGAGGCCAGGGGGTTATGGAAACACCATATATTTT.

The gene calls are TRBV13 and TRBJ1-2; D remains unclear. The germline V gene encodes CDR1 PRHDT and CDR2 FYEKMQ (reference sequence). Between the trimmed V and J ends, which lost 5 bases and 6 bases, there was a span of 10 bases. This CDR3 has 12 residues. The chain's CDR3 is CASSLLADGYTF. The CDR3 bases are TGTGCCAGCAGCCTCCTGGCGGATGGCTACACCTTC. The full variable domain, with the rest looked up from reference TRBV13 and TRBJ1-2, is AAGVIQSPRHLIKEKRETATLKCYPIPRHDTVYWYQQGPGQDPQFLISFYEKMQSDKGSIPDRFSAQQFSDYHSELNMSSLELGDSALYFCASSLLADGYTFGSGTRLTVV.

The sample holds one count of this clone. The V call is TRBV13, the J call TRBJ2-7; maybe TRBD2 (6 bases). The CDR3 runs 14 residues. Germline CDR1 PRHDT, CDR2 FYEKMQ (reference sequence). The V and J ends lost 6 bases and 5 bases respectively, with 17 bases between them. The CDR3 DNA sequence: TGTGCCAGCAGGCTAGGGACTTCCCCGGACGAGCAGTACTTC. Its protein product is CASRLGTSPDEQYF. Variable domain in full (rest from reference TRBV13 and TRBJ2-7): AAGVIQSPRHLIKEKRETATLKCYPIPRHDTVYWYQQGPGQDPQFLISFYEKMQSDKGSIPDRFSAQQFSDYHSELNMSSLELGDSALYFCASRLGTSPDEQYFGPGTRLTVT.

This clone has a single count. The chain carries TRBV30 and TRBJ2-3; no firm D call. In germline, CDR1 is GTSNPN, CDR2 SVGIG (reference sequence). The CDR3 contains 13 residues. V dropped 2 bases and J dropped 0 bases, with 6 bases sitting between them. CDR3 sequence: CAWSFGSTDTQYF. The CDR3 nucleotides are TGTGCCTGGAGTTTCGGGAGCACAGATACGCAGTATTTT.

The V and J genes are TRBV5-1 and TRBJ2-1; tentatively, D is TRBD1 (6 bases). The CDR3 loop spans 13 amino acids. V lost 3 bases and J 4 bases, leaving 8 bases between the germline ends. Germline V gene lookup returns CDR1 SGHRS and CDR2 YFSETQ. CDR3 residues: CASSWGTYNEQFF. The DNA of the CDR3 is TGCGCCAGCAGCTGGGGGACATACAATGAGCAGTTCTTC. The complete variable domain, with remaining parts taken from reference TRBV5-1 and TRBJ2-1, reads KAGVTQTPRYLIKTRGQQVTLSCSPISGHRSVSWYQQTPGQGLQFLFEYFSETQRNKGNFPGRFSGRQFSNSRSEMNVSTLELGDSALYLCASSWGTYNEQFFGPGTRLTVL.

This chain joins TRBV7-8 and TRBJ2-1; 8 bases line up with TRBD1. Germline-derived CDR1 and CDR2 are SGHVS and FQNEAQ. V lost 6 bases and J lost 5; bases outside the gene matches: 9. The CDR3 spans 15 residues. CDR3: CASRPGQGRNNEQFF. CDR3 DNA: TGTGCCAGCAGGCCTGGACAGGGTAGGAACAATGAGCAGTTCTTC.

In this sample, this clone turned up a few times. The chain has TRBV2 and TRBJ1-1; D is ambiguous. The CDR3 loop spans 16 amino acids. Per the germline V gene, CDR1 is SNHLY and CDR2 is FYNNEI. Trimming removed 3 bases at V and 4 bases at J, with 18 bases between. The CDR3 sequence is CASSDQHDRSGTEAFF. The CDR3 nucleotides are TGTGCCAGCAGTGACCAGCATGACCGGAGCGGCACTGAAGCTTTCTTT.